The 5 T cell receptor beta chains listed next were all sequenced from one sample in a study of cytomegalovirus exposure and HLA in healthy donors. A multiplex PCR was run with 60 Vbeta primers and 13 Jbeta primers. Profiled with immunoSEQ multiplex PCR; TCRdb holds only in-frame clones, not every one. The top ten clones hold about 2.7% of a sample with over 100,000 clones, 75% to 85% of them seen once. Sequencing used PBMCs. Receptors originate from a woman between 18 and 30 years old in good health and CMV-seropositive.

The table lists this clone with a count of one. The genes are TRBV2 and TRBJ2-5; D uncertain. This CDR3 region has 13 residues. Trimming removed 5 bases from V and 5 bases from J, with 12 bases in between. The germline V gene has CDR1 SNHLY and CDR2 FYNNEI. CDR3 loop: CASSTQPLETQYF. DNA of the CDR3: TGTGCCAGCAGTACACAACCCCTGGAGACCCAGTACTTC.

The rearrangement links TRBV7-9 to TRBJ2-6; no reliable D call. Trimming cost V 8 bases and J 1 base, with 9 bases left between them. The CDR3 is 14 amino acids. The germline V gene has CDR1 SEHNR and CDR2 FQNEAQ (reference sequence). The CDR3 region has the DNA TGTGCCAGCCCCGAGCTTTCTGGGGCCAACGTCCTGACTTTC. This sequence encodes CASPELSGANVLTF. Supplemented by reference TRBV7-9 and TRBJ2-6, the full variable domain reads DTGVSQNPRHKITKRGQNVTFRCDPISEHNRLYWYRQTLGQGPEFLTYFQNEAQLEKSRLLSDRFSAERPKGSFSTLEIQRTEQGDSAMYLCASPELSGANVLTFGAGSRLTVL.

V is TRBV2 and J is TRBJ2-1, with 10 bases identical to TRBD2. Germline V gene sequence: CDR1 SNHLY, CDR2 FYNNEI. V shed 9 bases, J shed 6 bases, and the junction held 5 bases outside the gene matches. This CDR3 spans 13 amino acids. The CDR3 coding sequence is TGTGCCAGTTCAGCGGGGGGGCCCAATGAGCAGTTCTTC. This gives the protein CASSAGGPNEQFF.

The J gene is TRBJ1-4, the V gene TRBV7-9; no clear D gene. The V gene's germline CDR1 is SEHNR and CDR2 FQNEAQ (reference sequence). Deletions cut 3 bases from V and 0 bases from J, with 14 bases between. The CDR3 has 17 amino acids. The DNA for the CDR3 is TGTGCCAGCAGCTTGCCTTCGGAGGTAACAACTAATGAAAAACTGTTTTTT. Translating gives CASSLPSEVTTNEKLFF.

The genes are TRBV6-5 and TRBJ2-7; 9 bases match TRBD1. V lost 7 bases, J lost 7 bases, and 11 bases stayed unmatched. CDR3 length: 14 residues. The germline V gene has CDR1 MNHEY and CDR2 SVGAGI. CDR3 loop: CASKRTGDQGEQYF. The CDR3 DNA follows: TGTGCCAGCAAAAGGACAGGGGATCAGGGAGAGCAGTACTTC.